This T cell receptor beta chain is drawn from a study of shared clonotypes between healthy human individuals. The table came from immunoSEQ multiplex PCR; TCRdb's copy has only in-frame clones and leaves some out. This repertoire shows about 1.4 million clones, more than 95% found once; its top ten account for over 1%. V dropped 5 bases and J dropped 0; count of bases not matched to a gene: 12. Germline V gene data show CDR1 as SEHNR and CDR2 as FQNEAQ (reference sequence). The CDR3 length is 17 residues. The rearrangement joins TRBV7-9 to TRBJ1-1; 7 bases align to TRBD1. Sequenced material: naive CD4+ T cells sorted from blood. Subset meaning: CD45RA+ positively selected. This TCR came from a man aged 30-40 years in good health. The CDR3 bases are TGTGCCAGCAGCCAGCGACAGGGAGCAGGGATGAACACTGAAGCTTTCTTT. Encoded protein: CASSQRQGAGMNTEAFF.